This T cell receptor beta chain was recovered during a study of identical twins. General study findings and limits: A lower insertion count was a feature of abundant cord blood beta clonotypes, with no such feature in memory repertoires. Weaker excess sharing between twins was seen in beta out-of-frame sequences.

TCRdb called the 5' RACE reads again in MiXCR, with one record for every CDR3 protein. The table records 250,000 or so distinct CDR3 sequences, about 12% of them present only once. The donors were all healthy and Caucasian. This clonotype has a handful of counts. Its specificity is not known. The V and J ends lost 3 bases and 4 bases respectively, with 18 bases between them. The germline CDR1 and CDR2 sequences are SGHVS and FNYEAQ. CDR3 size: 16 residues. This sample also belongs to another study, concerning yellow fever vaccine responses in identical twins.

What was sequenced was memory (CD45RO+) T cells sorted from blood. This clonotype was sampled from a woman aged 18-29 years in good health. This sequence joins TRBV7-6 and TRBJ1-1, with D maybe TRBD1 (5 bases). CDR3 nucleotide sequence: TGTGCCAGCAGCTTGTTAAGGATGGGGGGTCCCACTGAAGCTTTCTTT. It encodes CASSLLRMGGPTEAFF.